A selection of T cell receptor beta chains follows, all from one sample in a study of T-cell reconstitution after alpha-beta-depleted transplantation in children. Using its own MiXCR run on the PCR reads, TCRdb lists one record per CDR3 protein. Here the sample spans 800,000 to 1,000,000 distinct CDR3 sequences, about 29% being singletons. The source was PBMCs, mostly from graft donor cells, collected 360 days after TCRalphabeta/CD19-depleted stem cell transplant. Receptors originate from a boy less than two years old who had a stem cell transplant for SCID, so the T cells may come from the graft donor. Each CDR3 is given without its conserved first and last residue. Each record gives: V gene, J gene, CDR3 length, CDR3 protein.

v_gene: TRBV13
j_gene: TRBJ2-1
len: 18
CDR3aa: ASSLTRGGLAGVSRNEQF

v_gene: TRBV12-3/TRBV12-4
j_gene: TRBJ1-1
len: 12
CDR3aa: ASSLRGGTTEAF

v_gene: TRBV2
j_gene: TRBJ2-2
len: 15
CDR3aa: ASSDFDGGDNTGELF

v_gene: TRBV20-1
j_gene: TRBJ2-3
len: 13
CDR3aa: SASTQTSGTDTQY

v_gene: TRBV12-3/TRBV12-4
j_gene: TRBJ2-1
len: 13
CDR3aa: ASSVGVRGHNEQF

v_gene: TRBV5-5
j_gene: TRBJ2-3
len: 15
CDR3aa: ASSRLWGRVVTDTQY

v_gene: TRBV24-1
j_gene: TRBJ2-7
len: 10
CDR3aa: ATQGSLHEQY

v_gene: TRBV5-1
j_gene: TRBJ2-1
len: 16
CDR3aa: ASSLLTSTGSSYNEQF

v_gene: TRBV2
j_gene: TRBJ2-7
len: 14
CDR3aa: ASSEPLGQGANEQY

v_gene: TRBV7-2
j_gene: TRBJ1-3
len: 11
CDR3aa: ASSFSRPNTIY

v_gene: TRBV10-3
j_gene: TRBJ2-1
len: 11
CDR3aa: ALTDSLHNEQF

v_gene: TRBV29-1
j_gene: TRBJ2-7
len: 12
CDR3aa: SVATGLAPYEQY

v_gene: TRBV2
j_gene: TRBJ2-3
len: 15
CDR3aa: ASSEGWGRLSTDTQY

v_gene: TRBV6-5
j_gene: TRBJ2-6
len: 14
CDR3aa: ASSYDSSSGANVLT

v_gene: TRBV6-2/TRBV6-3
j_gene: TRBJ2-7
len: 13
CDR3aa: ASSYGDRTTYEQY

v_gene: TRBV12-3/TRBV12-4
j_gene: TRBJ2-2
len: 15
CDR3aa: ASSFRASVGWTGELF

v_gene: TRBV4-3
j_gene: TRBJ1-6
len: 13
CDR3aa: ASSQDRGGILNLH

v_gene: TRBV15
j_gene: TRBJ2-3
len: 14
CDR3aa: ATSEGTHPSTDTQY

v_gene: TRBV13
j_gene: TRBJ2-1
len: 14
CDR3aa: ASSFLTASGYNEQF

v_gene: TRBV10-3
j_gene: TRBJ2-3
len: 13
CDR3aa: AISEWQGASDTQY

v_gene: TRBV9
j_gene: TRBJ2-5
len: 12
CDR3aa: ASSPSTGGETQY

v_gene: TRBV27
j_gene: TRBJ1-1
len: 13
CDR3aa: ASRPRQGMNTEAF

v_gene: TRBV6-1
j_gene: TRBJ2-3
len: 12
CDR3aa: ASKVRAGPDTQY

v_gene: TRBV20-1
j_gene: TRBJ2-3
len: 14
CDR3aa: SAAPSGGSSTDTQY

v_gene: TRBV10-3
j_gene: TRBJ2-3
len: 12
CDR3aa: AISGLAATDTQY

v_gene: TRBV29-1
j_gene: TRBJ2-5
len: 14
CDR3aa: SVVSGPFLSQKTQY

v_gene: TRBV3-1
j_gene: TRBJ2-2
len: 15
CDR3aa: ASSENRGGLYTGELF

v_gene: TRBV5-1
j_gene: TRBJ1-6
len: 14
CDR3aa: ASTRSGGYDNSPLH

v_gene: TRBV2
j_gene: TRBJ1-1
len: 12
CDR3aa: ASSADRTSTEAF

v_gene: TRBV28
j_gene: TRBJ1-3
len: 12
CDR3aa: ASSFPNAGNTIY

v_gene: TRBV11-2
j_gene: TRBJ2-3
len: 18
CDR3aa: ASSLYFLGQGHPSTDTQY

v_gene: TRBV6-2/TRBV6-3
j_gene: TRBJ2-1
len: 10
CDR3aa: ASRLSGDEQF

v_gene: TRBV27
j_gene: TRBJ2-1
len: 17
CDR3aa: ASSVIPGLAGGYRNEQF

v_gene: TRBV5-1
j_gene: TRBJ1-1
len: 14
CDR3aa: ASSLELHRTNTEAF

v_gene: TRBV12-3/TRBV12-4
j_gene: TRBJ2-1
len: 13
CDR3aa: ASSLAGPRQGEQF

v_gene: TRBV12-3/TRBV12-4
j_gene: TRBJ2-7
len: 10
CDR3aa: ASRSTGNEQY

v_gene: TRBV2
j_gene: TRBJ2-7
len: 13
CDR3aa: ASSPEGAPAYEQY

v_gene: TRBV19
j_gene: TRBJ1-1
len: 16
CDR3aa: ASKLSAGRKVMNTEAF

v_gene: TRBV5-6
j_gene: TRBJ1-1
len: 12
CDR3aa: ASSLYLGSAEAF

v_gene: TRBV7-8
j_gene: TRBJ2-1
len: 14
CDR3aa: ASSMGLAGSNNEQF

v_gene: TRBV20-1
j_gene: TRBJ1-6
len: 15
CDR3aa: SAREQRTGTGGSPLH

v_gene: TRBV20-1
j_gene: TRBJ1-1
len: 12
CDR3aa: SAREGQGTTEAF

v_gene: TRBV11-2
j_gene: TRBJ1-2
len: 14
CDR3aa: ASSLVGEGVNYGYT

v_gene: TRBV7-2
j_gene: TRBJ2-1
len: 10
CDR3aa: ASSLWGAEQF

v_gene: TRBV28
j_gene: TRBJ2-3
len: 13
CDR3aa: ASTSTGLPADTQY